These 4 T cell receptor beta chains originate from one sample sequenced in a study of vaccination effects on CD4 cells after COVID-19. Within the ViraFEST assay, antigen-specific CD4+ T cells underwent expansion with viral peptide pools prior to sequencing. Following culture for more than 9 days, CD4+ T cells were isolated. Each vaccine recipient was nucleocapsid antibody negative and had no prior SARS-CoV-2 infection. These receptors' targets are unknown. Assay: immunoSEQ multiplex PCR; the TCRdb copy retains only in-frame clones and omits some. This table holds some 52,000 clones, approximately 75% found once. The starting material was CD4+ T cells from PBMCs cultured with HCoV-OC43 spike peptides, obtained before COVID-19 vaccination. Subset meaning: HCoV-OC43 spike overlapping peptide pool stimulation. The origin of the receptors is a human donor who received a COVID-19 vaccine.

This clone was counted only a few times. J is TRBJ1-1 and V is TRBV30; D possibly corresponds to TRBD1 (5 bases). Germline CDR1 and CDR2: GTSNPN and SVGIG (reference sequence). The CDR3 has 11 residues. V was pared by 4 bases and J by 10 bases, with 13 bases between. The CDR3 reads CAWIWAQGAFF. DNA for the CDR3: TGTGCCTGGATATGGGCCCAGGGAGCTTTCTTT.

This chain joins TRBV7-3 and TRBJ1-3, with D possibly TRBD1 on 5 matching bases. Germline V lookup: CDR1 SGHTA, CDR2 FQGTGA. This CDR3 region has 15 residues. V was clipped by 5 bases and J by 0 bases, with 11 bases between them. The CDR3 coding sequence is TGTGCCAGCAGCCCGACGGGGGGCTCTGGAAACACCATATATTTT. Protein sequence: CASSPTGGSGNTIYF.

The chain has TRBV7-9 and TRBJ1-6, with D maybe TRBD1 (5 bases). The germline V and J ends were trimmed by 1 base and 4 bases, with 8 bases remaining between them. This CDR3 comprises 15 residues. Germline lookup yields CDR1 SEHNR and CDR2 FQNEAQ (reference sequence). CDR3 in amino acids: CASSLVSGYNSPLHF. The CDR3 DNA is TGTGCCAGCAGCTTAGTGTCAGGGTATAATTCACCCCTCCACTTT.

This clone was recorded a few times. The chain links TRBV9 to TRBJ1-3; D remains ambiguous. With 1 base removed from V and 7 bases from J, the gap between germline ends came to 12 bases. Germline assignment: CDR1 SGDLS and CDR2 YYNGEE. The CDR3 is made up of 14 amino acids. CDR3 DNA sequence: TGTGCCAGCAGCGTAACCGCTGGGTGGAACACCATATATTTT. Amino acid sequence: CASSVTAGWNTIYF.